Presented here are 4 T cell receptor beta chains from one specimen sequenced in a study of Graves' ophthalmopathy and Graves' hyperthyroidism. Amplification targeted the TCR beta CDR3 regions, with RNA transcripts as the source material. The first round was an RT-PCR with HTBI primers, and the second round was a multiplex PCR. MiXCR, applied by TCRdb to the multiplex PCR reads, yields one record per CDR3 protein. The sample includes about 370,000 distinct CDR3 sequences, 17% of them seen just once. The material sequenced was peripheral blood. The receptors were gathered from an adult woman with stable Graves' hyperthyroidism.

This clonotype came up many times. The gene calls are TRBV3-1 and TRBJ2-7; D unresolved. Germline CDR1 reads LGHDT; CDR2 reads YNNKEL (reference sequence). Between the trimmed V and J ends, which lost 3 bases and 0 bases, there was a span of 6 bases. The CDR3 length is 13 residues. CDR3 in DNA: TGTGCCAGCAGCCAGGCCAACTCCTACGAGCAGTACTTC. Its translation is CASSQANSYEQYF.

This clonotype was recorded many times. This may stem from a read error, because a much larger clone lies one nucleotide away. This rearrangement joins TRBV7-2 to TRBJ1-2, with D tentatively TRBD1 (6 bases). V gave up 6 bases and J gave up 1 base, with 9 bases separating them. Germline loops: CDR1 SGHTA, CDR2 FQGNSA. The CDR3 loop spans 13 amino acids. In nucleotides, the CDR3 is TGTGCCAGCAGTAAGGACAGTAACTATGGCTACACCTTC. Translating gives CASSKDSNYGYTF.

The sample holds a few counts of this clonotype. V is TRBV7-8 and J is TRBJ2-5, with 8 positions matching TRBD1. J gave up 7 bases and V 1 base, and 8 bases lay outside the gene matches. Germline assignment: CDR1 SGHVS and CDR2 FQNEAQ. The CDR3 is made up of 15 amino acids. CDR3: CASSLDWGQVGTQYF. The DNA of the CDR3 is TGTGCCAGCAGCTTAGACTGGGGACAGGTGGGGACCCAGTACTTC.

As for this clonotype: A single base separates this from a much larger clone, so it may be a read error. The CDR3: CASSQYRAGYYGYTF. CDR3 DNA: TGTGCCAGCAGCCAATATAGGGCAGGATACTATGGCTACACCTTC. The chain joins TRBV14 to TRBJ1-2; D is unclear. V lost 2 bases to trimming and J lost 3 bases, with 13 bases between them. Germline V gives CDR1 SGHDN, CDR2 FVKESK. The CDR3 sequence is 15 residues long. The variable domain in full, completed from reference TRBV14 and TRBJ1-2, reads EAGVTQFPSHSVIEKGQTVTLRCDPISGHDNLYWYRRVMGKEIKFLLHFVKESKQDESGMPNNRFLAERTGGTYSTLKVQPAELEDSGVYFCASSQYRAGYYGYTFGSGTRLTVV.